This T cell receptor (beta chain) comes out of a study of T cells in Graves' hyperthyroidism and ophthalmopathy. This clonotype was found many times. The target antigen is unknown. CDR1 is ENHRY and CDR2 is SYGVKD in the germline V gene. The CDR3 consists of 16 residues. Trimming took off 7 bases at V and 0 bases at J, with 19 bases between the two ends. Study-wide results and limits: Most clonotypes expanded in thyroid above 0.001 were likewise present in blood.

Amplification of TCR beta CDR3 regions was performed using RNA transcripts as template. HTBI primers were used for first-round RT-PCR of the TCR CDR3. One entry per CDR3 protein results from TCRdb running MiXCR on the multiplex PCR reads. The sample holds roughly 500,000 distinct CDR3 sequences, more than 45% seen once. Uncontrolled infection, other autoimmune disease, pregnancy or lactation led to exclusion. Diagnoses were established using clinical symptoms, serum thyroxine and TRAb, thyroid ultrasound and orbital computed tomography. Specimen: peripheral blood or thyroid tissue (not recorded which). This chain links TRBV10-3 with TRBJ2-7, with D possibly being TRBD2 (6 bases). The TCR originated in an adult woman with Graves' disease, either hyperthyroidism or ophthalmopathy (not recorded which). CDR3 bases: TGTGCCATCAAAACCGGGAGCACATCAGACTCCTACGAGCAGTACTTC. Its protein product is CAIKTGSTSDSYEQYF.